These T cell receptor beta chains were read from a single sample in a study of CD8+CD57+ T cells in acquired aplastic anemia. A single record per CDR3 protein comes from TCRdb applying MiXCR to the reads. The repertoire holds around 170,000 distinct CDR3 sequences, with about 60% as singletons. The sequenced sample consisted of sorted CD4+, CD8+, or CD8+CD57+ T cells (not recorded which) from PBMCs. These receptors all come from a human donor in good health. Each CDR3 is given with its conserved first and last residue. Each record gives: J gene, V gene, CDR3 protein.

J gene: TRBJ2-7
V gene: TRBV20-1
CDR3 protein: CSARGRQGVYEQYF

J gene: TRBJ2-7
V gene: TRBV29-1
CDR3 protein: CSVIPSGGSSYEQYF

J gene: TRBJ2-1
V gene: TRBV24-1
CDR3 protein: CASSYALAGGPGNERFF

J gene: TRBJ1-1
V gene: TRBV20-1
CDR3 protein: CSAPGDRLNTEAFF

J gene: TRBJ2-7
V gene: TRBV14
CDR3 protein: CASSQELRSEQYF

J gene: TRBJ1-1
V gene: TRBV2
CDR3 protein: CASSTGLGEAFF

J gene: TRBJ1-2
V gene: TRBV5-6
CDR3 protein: CASSLAGGYGYTF

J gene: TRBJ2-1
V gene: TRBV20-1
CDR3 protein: CSATRGYTDEQFF

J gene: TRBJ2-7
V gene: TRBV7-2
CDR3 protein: CASGLRDGPYERYF

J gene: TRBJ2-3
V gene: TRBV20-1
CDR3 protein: CSAETGGGSTDTQYF

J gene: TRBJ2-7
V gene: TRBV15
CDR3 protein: CATSSVGLAGGEQYF

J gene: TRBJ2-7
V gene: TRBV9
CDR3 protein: CASSVGGGGLAGVGEQYF

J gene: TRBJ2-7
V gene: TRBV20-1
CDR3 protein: CSASLRGTTYEQYF

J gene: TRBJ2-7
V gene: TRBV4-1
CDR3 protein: CASSLKAGTKYEQYF

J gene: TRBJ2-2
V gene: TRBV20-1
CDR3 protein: CSARDLAGGAGELFF

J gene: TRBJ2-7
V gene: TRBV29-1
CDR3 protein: CSVEGLRGLGYEQYF

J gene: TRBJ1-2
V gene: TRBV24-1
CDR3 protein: CATSDPDRDYGYTF